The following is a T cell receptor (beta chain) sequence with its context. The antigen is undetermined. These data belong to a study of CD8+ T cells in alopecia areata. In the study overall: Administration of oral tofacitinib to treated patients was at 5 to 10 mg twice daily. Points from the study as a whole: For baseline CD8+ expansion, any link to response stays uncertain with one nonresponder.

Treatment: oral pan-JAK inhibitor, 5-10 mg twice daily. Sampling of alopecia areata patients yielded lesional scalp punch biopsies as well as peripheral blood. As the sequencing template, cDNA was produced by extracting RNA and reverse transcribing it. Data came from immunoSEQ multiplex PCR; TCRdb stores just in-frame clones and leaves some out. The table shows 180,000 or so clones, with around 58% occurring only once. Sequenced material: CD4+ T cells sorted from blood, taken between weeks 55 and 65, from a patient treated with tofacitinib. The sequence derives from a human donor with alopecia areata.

The CDR3 nucleotides read TGTGCCAGCAGTTACTCCGGACAGGCCCTTTTGGCAGCTTTCTTT. Its protein is CASSYSGQALLAAFF. This rearrangement joins TRBV6-5 to TRBJ1-1; 7 nucleotides agree with TRBD1. Per the germline V gene, CDR1 is MNHEY and CDR2 is SVGAGI. The length of the CDR3 is 15 residues. The ends lost 0 bases at V and 10 bases at J; junction bases unmatched: 11.